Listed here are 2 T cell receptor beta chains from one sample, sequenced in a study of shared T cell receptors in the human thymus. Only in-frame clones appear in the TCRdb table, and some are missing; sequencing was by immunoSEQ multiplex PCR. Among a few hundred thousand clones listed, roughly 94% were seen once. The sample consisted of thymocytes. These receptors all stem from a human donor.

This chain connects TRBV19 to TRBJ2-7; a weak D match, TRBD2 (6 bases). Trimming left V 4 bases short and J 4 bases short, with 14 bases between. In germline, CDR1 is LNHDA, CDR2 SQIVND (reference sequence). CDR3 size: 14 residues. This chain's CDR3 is CASSRGLEGYEQYF. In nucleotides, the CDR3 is TGTGCCAGTAGTAGGGGACTGGAGGGGTACGAGCAGTACTTC.

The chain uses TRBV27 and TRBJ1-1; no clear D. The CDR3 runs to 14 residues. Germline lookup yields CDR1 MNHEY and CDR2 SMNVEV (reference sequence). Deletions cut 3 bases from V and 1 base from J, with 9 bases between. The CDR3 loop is CASSFHTGNTEAFF. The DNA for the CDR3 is TGTGCCAGCAGTTTCCACACCGGGAACACTGAAGCTTTCTTT.